This passage covers 16 T cell receptor beta chains from one sample sequenced in a study of shared clonotypes between healthy human individuals. Data came from immunoSEQ multiplex PCR; TCRdb stores just in-frame clones and leaves some out. Of 700,000 or so clones listed, around 72% were seen once; the top ten hold 1.5% to 2%. The source material was memory CD4+ T cells sorted from blood. Stated subset: CD45RA-negative fraction. The receptors originated from a woman in her 30s in good health.

This CDR3 reads CAGQGTSGATGELFF. The CDR3 nucleotides read TGTGCCGGACAGGGAACTAGCGGGGCAACCGGGGAGCTGTTTTTT. This rearrangement joins TRBV7-9 to TRBJ2-2; TRBD2 matches at 10 bases. Germline values: CDR1 SEHNR, CDR2 FQNEAQ (reference sequence). The J segment lost 5 bases and the V segment lost 11 bases, leaving 11 bases of the junction unmatched. This CDR3 comprises 15 residues.

V usage is TRBV10-1 and J usage is TRBJ2-7; D is unresolved. V was trimmed by 0 bases and J by 3 bases, leaving 3 bases between them. CDR3 length: 12 residues. Germline V gives CDR1 WNHNN, CDR2 SYGVQD (reference sequence). CDR3 residues: CASSESGYEQYF. CDR3 coding DNA: TGCGCCAGCAGTGAGTCCGGCTACGAGCAGTACTTC.

The chain joins TRBV18 to TRBJ2-5; TRBD1 might be the D (5 bases). V was pared by 2 bases and J by 5 bases, with 9 bases between. CDR1 and CDR2 from the germline V gene are KGHSH and LQKENI. This CDR3 has 13 amino acids. The CDR3 DNA reads TGTGCCAGCTCACCAGGGGCGTCGGAGACCCAGTACTTC. Encoded protein: CASSPGASETQYF.

The chain recombines TRBV18 with TRBJ1-5; D is unclear. The germline gives CDR1 KGHSH, CDR2 LQKENI. CDR3 length equals 16 residues. The V end was cut by 6 bases, the J end by 1 base, with 16 bases between. CDR3 coding DNA: TGTGCCAGCTCGTCCCTTCGTCTGGAAAGCAATCAGCCCCAGCATTTT. Protein sequence: CASSSLRLESNQPQHF.

The chain links TRBV6-4 to TRBJ1-5, with D hard to call. Germline CDR1 MRHNA, CDR2 SNTAGT. Trimming stripped 5 bases from V and 0 bases from J, with 5 bases between. This CDR3 has 13 residues. The CDR3 region has the DNA TGTGCCAGCAGTTTGGGTAGCAATCAGCCCCAGCATTTT. Its translation is CASSLGSNQPQHF.

The rearrangement links TRBV6-1 to TRBJ1-3, with TRBD1 identical over 10 bases. The CDR3 is 19 residues long. From germline, CDR1 is MNHNS and CDR2 SASEGT. The V segment lost 2 bases and the J segment 3 bases; nucleotides outside the gene matches: 13. The CDR3 DNA reads TGTGCCAGCAGTGAAACCCCGGGACAGGGGTTACGAGGTGGAAACACCATATATTTT. It codes for CASSETPGQGLRGGNTIYF.

This clone has a handful of counts. The CDR3 nucleotides are TGTGCCTGGAGGTGGGCAGGGGTGAACACTGAAGCTTTCTTT. This sequence encodes CAWRWAGVNTEAFF. The chain carries TRBV30 and TRBJ1-1; possible D gene TRBD1, 6 bases. V shed 3 bases and J shed 0 bases, with 11 bases lying between them. CDR3 size: 14 residues. Looked up from germline, CDR1 is GTSNPN and CDR2 is SVGIG (reference sequence).

The chain employs TRBV5-1 and TRBJ2-5; D might be TRBD1 (6 bases). The V end lost 3 bases, the J end lost 3 bases, and 15 bases lay between the germline ends. From germline, CDR1 is SGHRS and CDR2 YFSETQ. This CDR3 contains 15 residues. CDR3 in DNA: TGCGCCAGCAGCTCCGATGGACAGAGAGAAGAGACCCAGTACTTC. Protein: CASSSDGQREETQYF.

Here the CDR3 reads CASSPGRDYEQYF. The CDR3 DNA reads TGCGCCAGCAGTCCCGGGAGGGACTACGAGCAGTACTTC. The chain links TRBV5-1 to TRBJ2-7, with 8 positions matching TRBD2. The junction had 4 bases not matched to a gene; V was cut back by 5 bases and J by 3 bases. The CDR3 loop spans 13 amino acids. Germline assignment: CDR1 SGHRS and CDR2 YFSETQ.

About this clone: Since the CDR3 does not end with the conserved phenylalanine or tryptophan, this likely comes from a read error. No DNA is shown, since the ends of the CDR3 on it are uncertain; the CDR3 is the one TCRdb lists. The chain has TRBV20-1 and TRBJ2-7. The CDR3 is 11 amino acids in total, end residues counted. The V gene's germline CDR1 is DFQATT and CDR2 SNEGSKA (reference sequence). The CDR3 is CSARVRDLAVL.

With respect to this clone: A read error may explain this, as a much larger clone is one base away. The CDR3 nucleotides read TGTGCCAGCAGCTCGGCCCAGTCGCTTAATCGGGCCTCTGGGGCCAACGTCCTGACTTTC. Amino acid sequence: CASSSAQSLNRASGANVLTF. The chain links TRBV7-6 to TRBJ2-6; no definite D call. V lost 4 bases, J lost 0 bases, and 22 bases lay in between. Germline V gene lookup returns CDR1 SGHVS and CDR2 FNYEAQ. The CDR3 sequence is 20 residues long. Drawing the rest from reference TRBV7-6 and TRBJ2-6, the complete variable domain is GAGVSQSPRYKVTKRGQDVALRCDPISGHVSLYWYRQALGQGPEFLTYFNYEAQQDKSGLPNDRFSAERPEGSISTLTIQRTEQRDSAMYRCASSSAQSLNRASGANVLTFGAGSRLTVL.

The genes are TRBV7-8 and TRBJ2-7; 8 positions match TRBD2. V was clipped by 1 base and J by 2 bases; unmatched bases: 4. The CDR3 length is 15 residues. Germline CDR1 and CDR2: SGHVS and FQNEAQ. CDR3 DNA sequence: TGTGCCAGCAGCTTAGAGCCGGGAGGGCCCTACGAGCAGTACTTC. Translation: CASSLEPGGPYEQYF. Looking up the rest from reference TRBV7-8 and TRBJ2-7 gives the full variable domain: GAGVSQSPRYKVAKRGQDVALRCDPISGHVSLFWYQQALGQGPEFLTYFQNEAQLDKSGLPSDRFFAERPEGSVSTLKIQRTQQEDSAVYLCASSLEPGGPYEQYFGPGTRLTVT.

This sequence joins TRBV5-1 and TRBJ1-5; D call uncertain. The length of the CDR3 is 13 residues. The ends were cut back, 1 base at V and 6 bases at J, with 8 bases in the middle. The germline gives CDR1 SGHRS, CDR2 YFSETQ. CDR3 in DNA: TGCGCCAGCAGCTTGAGTGGAAGTCAGCCCCAGCATTTT. Its translation: CASSLSGSQPQHF.

V is TRBV7-2 and J is TRBJ2-1, with 9 bases aligning to TRBD2. V lost 6 bases, J lost 7 bases, and 4 bases stayed unmatched. The CDR3 is 13 residues long. The germline V gene encodes CDR1 SGHTA and CDR2 FQGNSA. DNA for the CDR3: TGTGCCAGCAGAGGCGGGAGGGGGAATGAGCAGTTCTTC. Its translation: CASRGGRGNEQFF.

This clone was counted between two and nine times. This chain links TRBV7-2 with TRBJ1-5; D remains unclear. Germline-derived CDR1 and CDR2 are SGHTA and FQGNSA. CDR3 length: 16 residues. Trimming pared 0 bases from V and 6 bases from J, leaving 15 bases between. DNA of the CDR3: TGTGCCAGCAGCTTAGCTATCGGAGAAAGTGGTCAGCCCCAGCATTTT. Translation gives CASSLAIGESGQPQHF.

The chain combines TRBV2 with TRBJ1-2, with no clear D. The CDR3 consists of 12 residues. Trimming cost V 5 bases and J 7 bases, with 11 bases left between them. Germline CDR1 reads SNHLY; CDR2 reads FYNNEI. The CDR3 bases are TGTGCCAGCAGTCTAGGTCGGGGTGGCTACACCTTC. Encoded protein: CASSLGRGGYTF.